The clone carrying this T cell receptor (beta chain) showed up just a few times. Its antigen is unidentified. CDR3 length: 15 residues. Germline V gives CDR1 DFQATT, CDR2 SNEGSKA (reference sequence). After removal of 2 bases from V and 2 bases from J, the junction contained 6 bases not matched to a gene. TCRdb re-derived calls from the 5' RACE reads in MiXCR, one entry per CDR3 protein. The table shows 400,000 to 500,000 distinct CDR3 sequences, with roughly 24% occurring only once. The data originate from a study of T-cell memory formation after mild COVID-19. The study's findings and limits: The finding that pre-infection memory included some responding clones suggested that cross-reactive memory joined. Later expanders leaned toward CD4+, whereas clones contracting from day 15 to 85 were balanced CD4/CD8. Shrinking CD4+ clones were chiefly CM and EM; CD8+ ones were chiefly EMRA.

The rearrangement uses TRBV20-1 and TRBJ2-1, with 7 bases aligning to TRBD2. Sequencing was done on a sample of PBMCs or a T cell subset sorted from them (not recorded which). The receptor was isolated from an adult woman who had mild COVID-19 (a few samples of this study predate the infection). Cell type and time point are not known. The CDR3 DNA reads TGCAGTGCTAGACCAAGCGGGGCCCCCTACAATGAGCAGTTCTTC. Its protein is CSARPSGAPYNEQFF.